The present entry profiles one T cell receptor beta chain with its context. These data originate in a study of control samples from healthy donors and cancer patients. Method: immunoSEQ multiplex PCR; TCRdb's copy keeps in-frame clones and lacks some. Here the sample spans 170,000 or so clones, around 95% being singletons. Germline CDR1 reads SGDLS; CDR2 reads YYNGEE. The CDR3 is 15 amino acids. Trimming cost V 0 bases and J 7 bases, with 14 bases left between them. Material: blood. This TCR derives from a middle-aged woman in good health. This chain joins TRBV9 and TRBJ1-5, with a tentative D call TRBD1 (5 bases). The CDR3 spells CASSVGLGPQQPQHF. CDR3 bases: TGTGCCAGCAGCGTAGGCCTGGGACCGCAACAGCCCCAGCATTTT.